The subject of this entry is one TCR beta chain. No cognate antigen has been identified for it. This record comes from a study of cytomegalovirus exposure and HLA in healthy donors (dated by TCRdb to 2015 to 2018). About the investigation overall: According to an earlier analysis of a few hundred of the donors, 150 million to 200 million T cells yielded over 90 million unique TCR beta sequences and about 300 Gb of sequence data. An early release that covered roughly 600 HLA-typed donors contained approximately 320 gigabases of sequencing data and about 93 million unique TCR sequences. The genetic ancestry cluster associated with self-reported Caucasian donors included 65% to 90% of the 398 genotyped donors. The study aimed to test whether cataloging public T cell receptors could reveal signatures of past pathogen exposure. Using immunosequencing, the study profiled T cell repertoires from 666 subjects and related those repertoires to cytomegalovirus serostatus. In addition to the first cohort of approximately 670 subjects, a separate validation cohort of about 120 different subjects was used. To predict cytomegalovirus infection status, the study brought together high-throughput TCR immunosequencing, statistical association of individual TCRs with disease status, and machine learning. In a later analysis, previously published TCR beta repertoires from 600 to 850 donors were re-analyzed and high-resolution HLA genotyping was added so that TCR occurrence patterns could be studied. Rather than using new phenotypic data, the later analysis identified candidate immune exposures from TCR beta sequences and from how often those sequences occurred across donors. In an earlier analysis of roughly 600 of the donors, high-throughput TCR beta sequencing was used to judge whether each TCR beta V gene segment behaved as functional or pseudogenic. Alongside the repertoire data, information on donor age, sex, ethnicity and CMV serostatus was compiled. In a later genetic analysis, genome-wide SNP genotypes for about three fifths of the roughly 670 donors were used, and that subset was treated as a discovery cohort. All discovery cohort repertoires had been generated on a single sequencing platform. HLA typing covered class I and class II loci at four-digit resolution. The number of typed donors differed by locus: about 620-630 for A, B, C, DRB1 and DQB1; 522 for DQA1; fewer than 610 for DPA1; and about 470 for DPB1. Roughly 5 DR-DQ haplotypes were handled as single units for association and clustering, since linkage in the cohort was strong. Among about 370 genotyped donors of the cohort, an average of about 220,000 unique TCR beta nucleotide sequences was sequenced per donor, of which roughly 17% were non-productive.

Library generation was performed with the immunoSEQ multiplex PCR assay. For the multiplex PCR, a mixture combining 60 forward primers for TCR Vbeta segments and 13 reverse primers for TCR Jbeta segments was used. The CDR3 region of rearranged TCR beta genes was amplified from genomic DNA by a multiplex PCR assay. Amplified TCR beta libraries were sequenced as 87-base-pair reads on the Illumina HiSeq System. As for how the authors treated the data: A later analysis tallied tens of millions of unique TCR beta chains across the 650 to 750 repertoires, and around 10 million of those chains were shared by two or more donors. To remove PCR and sequencing errors, raw reads were error-corrected and collapsed into unique sequences using a nearest-neighbor algorithm that merged closely related sequences. CDR3 sequences were aligned to IMGT reference sequences to assign V, D and J gene segments. For a sequence to be retained, at least a six-nucleotide match to both a V gene segment and a J gene segment was required. A rearrangement counted as productive if the CDR3 had no stop codons and remained in frame with V and J, and every other rearrangement counted as non-productive. CDR3 was defined according to IMGT convention as the region running from the second conserved V-encoded cysteine to the conserved J-encoded phenylalanine. The earlier analysis of a few hundred of the donors excluded any sequence lacking an unambiguous match to a single V gene segment. In an earlier analysis of roughly 500 of the donors, V segments were called functional above 56.7% productive rearrangements and were called segregating when the between-donor standard deviation exceeded 5%. A statistical classification framework was developed to diagnose cytomegalovirus status using the catalog of TCR beta chain sequences. A later analysis assigned V and J genes by comparing TCR nucleotide sequences with IMGT/GENE-DB human TR gene sequences. The TCRdist pipeline was used in a later analysis to assign CDR3 sequences and most-parsimonious VDJ recombination scenarios. In a later analysis, every TCR beta chain was defined by the combination of its CDR3 amino acid sequence and its V-gene family, and reads without a unique V-gene family were dropped. To address suspected cross-contamination and a sequencing artifact, a later analysis removed approximately 590 highly shared, low-generation-probability nucleotide sequences. In a later analysis, a clonal expansion index for each public chain was calculated from normalized within-repertoire ranks of inferred template counts. In a later analysis, generation probabilities were computed with a VDJ recombination model fitted to out-of-frame rearrangements, and the resulting probabilities were checked against IGoR. In a later analysis, hypergeometric tests were used to score TCR-TCR, TCR-HLA and TCR-CMV co-occurrence, with a repertoire-size bias correction applied to TCR pairs. False discovery rates were estimated in a later analysis by permuting HLA or CMV assignments 20 times. In a later analysis, co-occurring TCRs were grouped using DBSCAN, and TCRdist sequence similarity was added for clustering within HLA-allele-positive subsets. Repertoires with fewer than 30,000 or more than 120,000 public chains were left out of co-occurrence clustering, as were roughly five repertoires with anomalous nucleotide sharing. Not all clones reach the TCRdb copy of this immuneACCESS table, which keeps in-frame sequences only. Checked studies attribute under half of the gap to unresolved V genes and leave the rest unexplained. The V and J calls and clone size are taken from that table; D and trimming were inferred from the DNA. In this sample's table one finds around 190,000 clones. The biggest ten clones account for under 1% of the sample.

The CDR3 runs 13 residues from the cysteine to the phenylalanine. Only the CDR3 portion is preserved as DNA: 39 bases, with reading frame beginning at the first base. CDR1 and CDR2, looked up from the germline V gene (reference sequence), are SEHNR and FQNEAQ. V loses 6 bases, J loses 0 bases, and the germline ends lie 7 bases apart. The cohort was made up of roughly 670 healthy bone marrow donors. All cohort members were sampled while nominally healthy, although unrecorded immune exposures were likely present. The donor tested CMV seropositive, placing the donor among the 289 seropositive members of the cohort. Every donor gave a peripheral blood sample, and the peripheral blood mononuclear cells from that sample were used for TCR beta sequencing. Genomic DNA extraction from the blood cell samples was performed with the Qiagen DNeasy Blood Extraction Kit. On the study overall, not on this receptor specifically: A few of the identified cytomegalovirus-associated TCR beta chains were confirmed in vitro to be specific for cytomegalovirus antigens. In a later analysis, the rate of TCR association differed among HLA loci, with DRB1 alleles having the most associated TCRs and HLA-C alleles having the fewest. Broadly in line with IMGT annotations, most TCR beta V segments showed up in productive rearrangements about 87% or about 30% of the time in an earlier analysis of 450 to 600 of the donors. Because counts were too low, seventeen rarely observed V segments, including chromosome 9 orphons, were excluded from the earlier analysis of 587 of the donors. Across donors, most TCR sequences were observed very rarely, whereas some public TCRs were present in many individuals. A cluster of highly shared sequence variants was judged likely to represent a technical artifact of the sequencing pipeline. Because some donors lacked HLA typing at each locus, the association tests relied only on the typed subset. According to a later analysis, parvovirus B19, influenza, CMV and Epstein-Barr virus appeared linked to several top co-occurrence clusters. Correlated functional status among segregating V segments might reflect linkage disequilibrium, but an unknown experimental factor could not be ruled out. In a later analysis, HLA-associated TCR beta chains were found to be more clonally expanded and to have lower generation probabilities than equally common non-associated chains. The authors suggested that the approach could potentially be generalized to other disease states and immunological phenotypes. Sequencing depth was assumed to be roughly uniform across donors in the presence/absence analyses, though that assumption may not hold. A later analysis associated 16,951 TCR beta sequences with specific HLA alleles at a false discovery rate of 0.05. Some IMGT-functional V segments, including TRBV6-2 and TRBV6-3, could not be told apart with the 87-base-pair reads, so those segments were excluded. A later genetic analysis reported fewer N-insertions in productive TCRs among donors in an Asian-associated ancestry cluster than the approximately 670-donor mean. Strong co-occurrence of HLA alleles, especially DR and DQ, made assigning TCR associations to individual alleles difficult. A further reported finding was that TCR beta sequences accurately predicted the HLA-A and HLA-B alleles for most subjects in the first cohort. CMV serostatus was the only immune exposure information available for the cohort. In both the original and validation cohorts, the classifier was reported to diagnose cytomegalovirus status with high specificity and sensitivity. V-gene and J-gene trimming of TCR beta chains was associated with a missense DCLRE1C variant in a later genetic analysis, and the association was replicated in an independent cohort. The study gave a list of 150 to 200 TCR beta chains associated with cytomegalovirus. According to a later analysis, most CMV-associated TCR beta chains appeared to be HLA-restricted, and the HLA associations seemed to be driven largely by CMV exposure. The cohort was sequenced for TCR beta chains only, and without alpha or paired-chain data the features that could be detected were limited.

The chain is made from TRBV7-9 and TRBJ2-3; the D gene is not confidently resolved. The sequencing input was PBMCs. The sequence derives from a woman aged 30 to 39 in good health and CMV-seropositive. The CDR3 here reads CASRETSTDTQYF. In nucleotide form, the sequence is TGTGCCAGCAGGGAGACTAGCACAGATACGCAGTATTTT.